This is a list of T cell receptor beta chains from one sample in a study of blood T cell repertoires in COVID-19. Data came from immunoSEQ multiplex PCR; TCRdb stores just in-frame clones and leaves some out. The table lists some 89,000 clones, approximately 90% of them singletons. The sequenced sample was peripheral blood. These receptors originate from a man between 50 and 59 years old with acute or convalescent COVID-19. CDR3s include the opening cysteine and the closing phenylalanine or tryptophan.

v_gene	j_gene	CDR3aa
TRBV14	TRBJ1-2	CASSPDTSAYYGYTF
TRBV15	TRBJ1-1	CATSRDGQTAEAFF
TRBV6-5	TRBJ1-6	CASSYSRQGNSPLHF
TRBV3-1/TRBV3-2	TRBJ1-1	CASSQYLSTEAFF
TRBV7-3	TRBJ2-2	CASSLTSTGELFF
TRBV6-5	TRBJ1-5	CASSPRDRGQPQHF
TRBV28	TRBJ1-1	CASSSPWGHLNTEAFF
TRBV15	TRBJ1-1	CATSSPGGNTEAFF
TRBV13	TRBJ1-1	CASSPRGNTEAFF
TRBV28	TRBJ1-3	CASSRGQFGNTIYF
TRBV15	TRBJ2-4	CATSRERTGVTKNIQYF
TRBV9	TRBJ2-7	CASSVGGDSYEQYF
TRBV7-9	TRBJ1-1	CASSPPGEGTEAFF
TRBV12-3/TRBV12-4	TRBJ2-2	CASSLRNTGELFF
TRBV11-2	TRBJ2-1	CASSQRMLAGNEQFF